The 27 T cell receptor beta chains below were found in one sample sequenced in a study of blood T cell repertoires in COVID-19. Using immunoSEQ multiplex PCR, the repertoire was profiled, and TCRdb retains in-frame clones only, with some absent. The table has roughly 220,000 clones, about nine tenths seen once. Sequencing was carried out using PBMCs or T cells enriched from blood (not recorded which). Source of these receptors: a woman aged 35 to 49 with acute COVID-19.

The chain has TRBV9 and TRBJ2-3; TRBD2 aligns across 9 bases. Trimming took 3 bases from V and 4 from J; bases not matched to a gene: 12. Germline assignment: CDR1 SGDLS and CDR2 YYNGEE. This CDR3 comprises 17 residues. The CDR3 loop is CASSEEEAGGRSDTQYF. CDR3 nucleotides: TGTGCCAGCAGCGAGGAAGAAGCGGGGGGTAGGTCAGATACGCAGTATTTT.

This chain connects TRBV29-1 to TRBJ1-1; 8 nucleotides agree with TRBD1. The CDR3 is 11 amino acids. CDR1 and CDR2 from the germline V gene are SQVTM and ANQGSEA. The V gene end was trimmed by 4 bases and the J gene end by 5 bases; junction bases not matched to a gene: 0. CDR3 in amino acids: CSVGDRTEAFF. The DNA for the CDR3 is TGCAGCGTTGGGGACAGGACTGAAGCTTTCTTT.

This chain connects TRBV6-5 to TRBJ1-1; D not certain. The V gene lost 6 bases and the J gene lost 4 bases, with 12 bases spanning the gap. The CDR3 spans 13 residues. Germline V gene data show CDR1 as MNHEY and CDR2 as SVGAGI. The CDR3 is CASSSVWSTEAFF. The DNA for the CDR3 is TGTGCCAGCAGCTCCGTCTGGAGCACTGAAGCTTTCTTT.

The V call is TRBV18, the J call TRBJ1-1; the D gene is possibly TRBD1 (6 bases). This CDR3 is built from 16 residues. The V end was cut by 4 bases, the J end by 3 bases, with 18 bases between. From germline, CDR1 is KGHSH and CDR2 LQKENI. In DNA form, the CDR3 reads TGTGCCAGCTCACGCACTGGGGACATCCGCCACACTGAAGCTTTCTTT. Its translation is CASSRTGDIRHTEAFF.

The rearrangement uses TRBV5-1 and TRBJ2-2; 9 bases align to TRBD2. The germline V gene encodes CDR1 SGHRS and CDR2 YFSETQ. Trimming removed 0 bases from V and 5 bases from J; junction bases left unmatched: 2. CDR3 size: 15 residues. The CDR3 nucleotides are TGCGCCAGCAGCTTGGCTAGCGGGACGACCGGGGAGCTGTTTTTT. It yields the protein CASSLASGTTGELFF.

CDR3 nucleotides: TGCAGTGCTAGTTCCCTGGGCGGGGGAAGCACAGATACGCAGTATTTT. This codes for CSASSLGGGSTDTQYF. V is TRBV20-1 and J is TRBJ2-3, with TRBD2 matching over 7 bases. The germline CDR1 and CDR2 sequences are DFQATT and SNEGSKA (reference sequence). J gave up 0 bases and V 3 bases, and 9 bases lay outside the gene matches. The CDR3 sequence is 16 residues long.

The rearrangement uses TRBV27 and TRBJ2-3, with 10 bases aligning to TRBD1. V was clipped by 5 bases and J by 3 bases; unmatched bases: 5. The CDR3 is 15 amino acids. Germline CDR1 reads MNHEY; CDR2 reads SMNVEV (reference sequence). DNA of the CDR3: TGTGCCAGCAGTGATGGACAGGGGGTTACAGATACGCAGTATTTT. It is translated as CASSDGQGVTDTQYF.

This clone turned up a few times. The J gene is TRBJ1-4, the V gene TRBV7-2; TRBD1 aligns across 7 bases. J was trimmed by 7 bases and V by 2 bases; bases with no gene match: 7. The CDR3 contains 15 residues. Germline V CDR1 and CDR2: SGHTA, FQGNSA. This CDR3 is CASSLSQGGSEKLFF. CDR3 bases: TGTGCCAGCAGCTTATCCCAGGGGGGAAGTGAAAAACTGTTTTTT.

This clone appeared once. The rearrangement links TRBV2 to TRBJ1-6; D not certain. The CDR3 covers 14 residues. Germline V gene sequence: CDR1 SNHLY, CDR2 FYNNEI. Deletions cut 4 bases from V and 3 bases from J, with 7 bases between. This CDR3 is CASSAASYNSPLHF. CDR3 nucleotide sequence: TGTGCCAGCAGTGCAGCCAGCTATAATTCACCCCTCCACTTT.

This clone was seen more than once but under ten times. The chain joins TRBV12-3 or TRBV12-4 to TRBJ1-2, with D possibly being TRBD1 (6 bases). The V end lost 10 bases, the J end lost 7 bases, and 16 bases lay between the germline ends. The CDR3 is made up of 12 amino acids. The CDR3 region is CATLQGITGYTF. In DNA form, the CDR3 reads TGTGCCACCCTACAGGGCATCACTGGCTACACCTTC.

The chain links TRBV15 to TRBJ1-2, with D possibly matching TRBD1 (6 bases). V was cut by 1 base and J by 4 bases, with 10 bases left in between. This CDR3 has 14 amino acids. Germline V CDR1 and CDR2: LNHNV, YYDKDF (reference sequence). DNA for the CDR3: TGTGCCACCAGCAGAGTGGGGGGGGCCTATGGCTACACCTTC. Translation gives CATSRVGGAYGYTF.

This chain joins TRBV9 and TRBJ2-1; TRBD2 agrees at 13 bases. The CDR3 loop spans 16 amino acids. Germline V lookup: CDR1 SGDLS, CDR2 YYNGEE. Trimming at V came to 3 bases and at J to 3 bases, leaving 3 bases not matched to a gene. The CDR3 DNA follows: TGTGCCAGCAGCGGGACTAGCGGGGGCCGCTACAATGAGCAGTTCTTC. This encodes CASSGTSGGRYNEQFF. Full variable domain (outside the CDR3, taken from reference TRBV9 and TRBJ2-1): DSGVTQTPKHLITATGQRVTLRCSPRSGDLSVYWYQQSLDQGLQFLIQYYNGEERAKGNILERFSAQQFPDLHSELNLSSLELGDSALYFCASSGTSGGRYNEQFFGPGTRLTVL.

The V and J genes are TRBV4-1 and TRBJ1-2; 8 bases map to TRBD1. V lost 5 bases, J lost 6 bases, and 14 bases stayed unmatched. The CDR3 consists of 16 residues. The V gene's germline CDR1 is MGHRA and CDR2 YSYEKL. The CDR3 spells CASSNTGGGRKNGYTF. The CDR3 region has the DNA TGCGCCAGCAGCAACACAGGGGGTGGTCGCAAAAATGGCTACACCTTC.

The chain couples TRBV4-2 to TRBJ1-1; D gene ambiguous. CDR1 LGHNA and CDR2 YNFKEQ come from the germline V gene. CDR3 length: 13 residues. V was cut by 0 bases and J by 6 bases, with 8 bases left in between. The CDR3 region is CASSQDRVAEAFF. The CDR3 bases are TGTGCCAGCAGCCAAGATCGGGTCGCTGAAGCTTTCTTT.

J is TRBJ2-7 and V is TRBV11-2; tentatively, D is TRBD1 (5 bases). This CDR3 has 13 amino acids. The V end lost 4 bases, the J end lost 0 bases, and 7 bases lay between the germline ends. Looked up from germline, CDR1 is SGHAT and CDR2 is FQNNGV. The CDR3 loop is CASSWGRSYEQYF. CDR3 bases: TGTGCCAGCAGCTGGGGCCGCTCCTACGAGCAGTACTTC.

The chain recombines TRBV29-1 with TRBJ1-1; weak D call: TRBD1 (6 bases). Trimming shortened V by 5 bases and J by 3 bases, and 22 bases separated the two germline ends. Germline loops: CDR1 SQVTM, CDR2 ANQGSEA. CDR3 size: 16 residues. This CDR3 is CSVSRRGGARHTEAFF. The CDR3 DNA reads TGCAGCGTTTCTCGCCGCGGGGGGGCTAGGCACACTGAAGCTTTCTTT.

The rearrangement uses TRBV4-3 and TRBJ1-1; D not resolved. The germline V gene has CDR1 LGHNA and CDR2 YSLEER. V dropped 4 bases and J dropped 5 bases, with 20 bases sitting between them. The CDR3 has 16 residues. This chain's CDR3 is CASSRARTGRRTEAFF. In nucleotides, the CDR3 is TGCGCCAGCAGCCGCGCCAGGACGGGTAGGAGGACTGAAGCTTTCTTT.

The rearrangement uses TRBV5-4 and TRBJ1-2; D is unresolved. CDR1 is SGHNT and CDR2 is YYREEE in the germline V gene (reference sequence). The germline V and J ends were trimmed by 1 base and 3 bases, with 7 bases remaining between them. This CDR3 has 13 amino acids. The CDR3 coding sequence is TGTGCCAGCAGCTTGTGGCAGGACTATGGCTACACCTTC. Translating gives CASSLWQDYGYTF.

V and J are TRBV24-1 and TRBJ2-2, with D maybe TRBD2 (6 bases). The germline V and J ends were trimmed by 4 bases and 6 bases, with 14 bases remaining between them. The CDR3 consists of 15 residues. From germline, CDR1 is KGHDR and CDR2 SFDVKD. The CDR3, as DNA: TGTGCCACCAGTGACGCCAGCAGGGAGGCCGGGGAGCTGTTTTTT. The encoded protein is CATSDASREAGELFF.

This clone was seen once. The genes are TRBV5-1 and TRBJ1-1; TRBD1 agrees at 11 bases. This CDR3 has 17 amino acids. Germline-derived CDR1 and CDR2 are SGHRS and YFSETQ. V shed 2 bases, J shed 4 bases, and the junction held 10 bases outside the gene matches. The CDR3 nucleotides read TGCGCCAGCAGCTTAAGGACAGGGGGCCATCTCAGCACTGAAGCTTTCTTT. This codes for CASSLRTGGHLSTEAFF.

V usage is TRBV7-2 and J usage is TRBJ2-7; 8 nucleotides line up with TRBD2. Germline lookup yields CDR1 SGHTA and CDR2 FQGNSA. The CDR3 is 16 amino acids. J lost 2 bases, V lost 1 base, and 7 bases had no gene match. CDR3 coding DNA: TGTGCCAGCAGCTTAGTTAGGCGGGGGGTTCCCTACGAGCAGTACTTC. It translates to CASSLVRRGVPYEQYF. The full variable domain, rest sourced from reference TRBV7-2 and TRBJ2-7, is GAGVSQSPSNKVTEKGKDVELRCDPISGHTALYWYRQSLGQGLEFLIYFQGNSAPDKSGLPSDRFSAERTGGSVSTLTIQRTQQEDSAVYLCASSLVRRGVPYEQYFGPGTRLTVT.

CDR3 sequence reads: CASSTGQRANYGYTF. DNA of the CDR3: TGTGCCAGCAGCACAGGACAGCGAGCTAACTATGGCTACACCTTC. The chain is built from TRBV9 and TRBJ1-2; the D gene is possibly TRBD1 (6 bases). In germline, CDR1 is SGDLS, CDR2 YYNGEE. V lost 4 bases, J lost 0 bases, and 13 bases lay in between. The CDR3 is 15 residues long. The full variable domain, rest sourced from reference TRBV9 and TRBJ1-2, is DSGVTQTPKHLITATGQRVTLRCSPRSGDLSVYWYQQSLDQGLQFLIQYYNGEERAKGNILERFSAQQFPDLHSELNLSSLELGDSALYFCASSTGQRANYGYTFGSGTRLTVV.

The rearrangement uses TRBV2 and TRBJ1-5, with TRBD1 as a possible D gene (5 bases). CDR1 and CDR2 (germline): SNHLY, FYNNEI. The CDR3 covers 13 residues. Trimming pared 4 bases from V and 8 bases from J, leaving 12 bases between. Here the CDR3 reads CASSASREEPQHF. Here the CDR3 DNA reads TGTGCCAGCAGTGCATCCAGGGAGGAGCCCCAGCATTTT.

The V gene is TRBV11-2, the J gene TRBJ2-7; D is undetermined. Germline CDR1 is SGHAT and CDR2 is FQNNGV. Trimming took 2 bases from V and 5 from J, leaving 10 bases between them. The CDR3 loop spans 13 amino acids. The CDR3 sequence: CASSLIDTHEQYV. The DNA for the CDR3 is TGTGCCAGCAGCTTAATAGATACCCACGAGCAGTACGTC.

In regard to this clone: The limits of the CDR3 on the DNA are not certain, so only TCRdb's listed CDR3 is given. V and J are TRBV1 and TRBJ2-6; TRBD2, the table's D call, lacks a check against the DNA. TRBV1 is shown as a pseudogene. The CDR3 region is 21 residues in length, termini included. The chain's CDR3 is CTSSPHPLVGGGSSGANVLTF.

This clone was seen only a few times. The rearrangement joins TRBV7-3 to TRBJ1-5; 7 nucleotides line up with TRBD1. The CDR3 has 15 residues. Germline CDR1 and CDR2: SGHTA and FQGTGA. V lost 1 base, J lost 4 bases, and 4 bases stayed unmatched. In DNA, the CDR3 is TGTGCCAGCAGCTTAATAGGGACAGAGAATCAGCCCCAGCATTTT. Translated, it gives CASSLIGTENQPQHF.

The chain has TRBV5-1 and TRBJ2-4; 10 nucleotides line up with TRBD2. V trimming: 2 bases; J trimming: 4 bases; junction bases outside the gene matches: 6. This CDR3 is 16 amino acids long. Germline lookup yields CDR1 SGHRS and CDR2 YFSETQ. Written as DNA, the CDR3 is TGCGCCAGCAGCTTTCTAGCGGGGGTCCTTAAAAACATTCAGTACTTC. Amino acid sequence: CASSFLAGVLKNIQYF.